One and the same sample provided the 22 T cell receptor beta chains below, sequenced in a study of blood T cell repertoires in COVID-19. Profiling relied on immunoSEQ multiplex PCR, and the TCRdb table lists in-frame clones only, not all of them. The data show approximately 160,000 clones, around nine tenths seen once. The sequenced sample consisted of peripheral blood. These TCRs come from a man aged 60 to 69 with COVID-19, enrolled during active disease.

Here the CDR3 reads CASSQGTSGSTDTQYF. The DNA of the CDR3 is TGCGCCAGCAGCCAAGGGACTAGCGGAAGCACAGATACGCAGTATTTT. The chain recombines TRBV5-1 with TRBJ2-3; 11 nucleotides agree with TRBD2. The V gene's germline CDR1 is SGHRS and CDR2 YFSETQ. Trimming cost V 4 bases and J 0 bases; bases outside gene matches: 4. This CDR3 comprises 16 residues.

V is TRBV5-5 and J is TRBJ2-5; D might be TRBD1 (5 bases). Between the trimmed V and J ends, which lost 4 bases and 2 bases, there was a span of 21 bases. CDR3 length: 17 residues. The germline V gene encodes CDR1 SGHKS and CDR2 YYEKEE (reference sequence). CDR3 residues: CASSPNSPPTAQETQYF. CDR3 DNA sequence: TGTGCCAGCAGCCCCAACAGCCCACCGACAGCACAAGAGACCCAGTACTTC.

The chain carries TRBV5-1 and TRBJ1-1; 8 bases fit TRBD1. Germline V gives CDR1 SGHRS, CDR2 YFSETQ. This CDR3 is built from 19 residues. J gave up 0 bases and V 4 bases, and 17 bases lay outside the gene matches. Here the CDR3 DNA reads TGCGCCAGCAGCGGCGGCCGTCGGAGACAGGGGTCCATGAACACTGAAGCTTTCTTT. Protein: CASSGGRRRQGSMNTEAFF.

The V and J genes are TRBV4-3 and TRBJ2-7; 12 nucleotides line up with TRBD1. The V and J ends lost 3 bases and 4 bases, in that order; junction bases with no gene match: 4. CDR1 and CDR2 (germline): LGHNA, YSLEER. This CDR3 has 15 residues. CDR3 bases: TGCGCCAGCAGCCAGGGACAGGGGGCGCCATACGAGCAGTACTTC. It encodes CASSQGQGAPYEQYF.

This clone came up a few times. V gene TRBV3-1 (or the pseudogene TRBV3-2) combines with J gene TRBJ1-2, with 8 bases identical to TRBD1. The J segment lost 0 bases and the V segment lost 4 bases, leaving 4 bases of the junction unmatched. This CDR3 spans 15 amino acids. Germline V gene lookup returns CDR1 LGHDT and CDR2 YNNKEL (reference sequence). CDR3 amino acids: CASSRRQGPNYGYTF. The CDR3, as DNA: TGTGCCAGCAGCCGCCGACAGGGGCCTAACTATGGCTACACCTTC.

The CDR3, as DNA: TGTGCCAGCCAAGGAGGTCCCACCGGGGAGCTGTTTTTT. Amino acid sequence: CASQGGPTGELFF. The chain employs TRBV9 and TRBJ2-2; possible D gene TRBD2, 5 bases. V lost 7 bases to trimming and J lost 4 bases, with 11 bases between them. Germline V gene data show CDR1 as SGDLS and CDR2 as YYNGEE. There are 13 residues in the CDR3.

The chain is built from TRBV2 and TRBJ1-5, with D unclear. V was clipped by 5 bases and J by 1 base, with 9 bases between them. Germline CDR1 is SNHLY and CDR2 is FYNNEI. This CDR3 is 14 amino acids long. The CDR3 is CASSPESSNQPQHF. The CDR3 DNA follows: TGTGCCAGCAGTCCCGAGTCAAGCAATCAGCCCCAGCATTTT.

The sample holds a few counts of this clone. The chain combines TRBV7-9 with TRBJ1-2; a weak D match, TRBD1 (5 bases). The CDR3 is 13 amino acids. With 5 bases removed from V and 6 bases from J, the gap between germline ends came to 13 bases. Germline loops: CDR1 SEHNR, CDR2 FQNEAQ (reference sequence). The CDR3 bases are TGTGCCAGCAGCCAACTACTCAGGGATGGCTACACCTTC. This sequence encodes CASSQLLRDGYTF. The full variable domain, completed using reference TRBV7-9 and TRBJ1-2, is DTGVSQNPRHKITKRGQNVTFRCDPISEHNRLYWYRQTLGQGPEFLTYFQNEAQLEKSRLLSDRFSAERPKGSFSTLEIQRTEQGDSAMYLCASSQLLRDGYTFGSGTRLTVV.

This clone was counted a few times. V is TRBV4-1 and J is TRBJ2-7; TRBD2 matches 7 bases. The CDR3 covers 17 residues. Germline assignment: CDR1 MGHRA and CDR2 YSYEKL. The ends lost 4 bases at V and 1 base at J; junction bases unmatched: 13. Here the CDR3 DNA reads TGCGCCAGCAGCCCTGCCTTCGGCGGGAGCTTGTCCTACGAGCAGTACTTC. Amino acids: CASSPAFGGSLSYEQYF.

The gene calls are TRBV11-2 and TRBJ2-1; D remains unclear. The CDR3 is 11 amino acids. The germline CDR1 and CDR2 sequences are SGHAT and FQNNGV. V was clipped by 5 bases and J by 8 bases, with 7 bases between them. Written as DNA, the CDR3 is TGTGCCAGCAGCCCAGCGTATGAGCAGTTCTTC. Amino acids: CASSPAYEQFF.

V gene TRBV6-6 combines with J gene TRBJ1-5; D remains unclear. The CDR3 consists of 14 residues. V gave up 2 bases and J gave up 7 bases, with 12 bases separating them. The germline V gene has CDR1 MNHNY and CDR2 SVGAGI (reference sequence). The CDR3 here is CASSYAEEGQPQHF. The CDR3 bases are TGTGCCAGCAGTTACGCGGAGGAAGGGCAGCCCCAGCATTTT.

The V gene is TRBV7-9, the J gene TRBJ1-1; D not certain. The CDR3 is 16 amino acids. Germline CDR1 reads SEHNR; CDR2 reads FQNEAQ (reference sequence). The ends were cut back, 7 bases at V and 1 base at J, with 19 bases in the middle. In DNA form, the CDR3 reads TGTGCCAGCACCTCGTGGCCAGCTGGAGGGAACACTGAAGCTTTCTTT. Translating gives CASTSWPAGGNTEAFF.

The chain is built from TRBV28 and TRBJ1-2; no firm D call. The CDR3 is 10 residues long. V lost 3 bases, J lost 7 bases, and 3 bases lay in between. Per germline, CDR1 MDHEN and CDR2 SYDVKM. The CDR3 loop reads CASSFLGYTF. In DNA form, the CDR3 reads TGTGCCAGCAGTTTTCTTGGCTACACCTTC.

CDR3 in amino acids: CASSLLTGLGGYTF. The CDR3 bases are TGTGCCAGCAGCCTACTCACAGGGCTCGGTGGCTACACCTTC. This rearrangement joins TRBV9 to TRBJ1-2, with D possibly being TRBD1 (6 bases). V shed 4 bases and J shed 7 bases, with 17 bases lying between them. The CDR3 has 14 residues. Germline CDR1 and CDR2: SGDLS and YYNGEE.

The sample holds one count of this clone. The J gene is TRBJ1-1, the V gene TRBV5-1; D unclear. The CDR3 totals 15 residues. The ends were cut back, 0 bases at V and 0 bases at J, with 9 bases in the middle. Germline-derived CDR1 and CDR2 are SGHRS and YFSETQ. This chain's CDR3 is CASSLAGGLNTEAFF. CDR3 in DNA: TGCGCCAGCAGCTTGGCGGGAGGGTTGAACACTGAAGCTTTCTTT.

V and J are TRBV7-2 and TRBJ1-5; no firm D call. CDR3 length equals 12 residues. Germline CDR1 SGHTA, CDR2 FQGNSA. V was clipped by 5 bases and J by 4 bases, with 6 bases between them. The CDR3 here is CASSPQNQPQHF. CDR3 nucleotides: TGTGCCAGCAGCCCTCAGAATCAGCCCCAGCATTTT.

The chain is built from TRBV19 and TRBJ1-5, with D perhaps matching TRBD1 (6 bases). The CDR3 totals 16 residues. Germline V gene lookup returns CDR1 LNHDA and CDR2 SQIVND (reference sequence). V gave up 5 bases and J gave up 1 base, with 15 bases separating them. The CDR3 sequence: CASSSLTRGSNQPQHF. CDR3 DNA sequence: TGTGCCAGTAGTTCCCTTACCAGGGGAAGCAATCAGCCCCAGCATTTT.

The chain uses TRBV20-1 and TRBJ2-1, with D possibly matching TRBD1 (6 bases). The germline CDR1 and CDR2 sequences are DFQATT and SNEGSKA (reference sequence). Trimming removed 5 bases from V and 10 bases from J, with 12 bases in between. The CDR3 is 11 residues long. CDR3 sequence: CSAYLGTEQFF. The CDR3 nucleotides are TGCAGTGCTTACCTCGGGACAGAGCAGTTCTTC.

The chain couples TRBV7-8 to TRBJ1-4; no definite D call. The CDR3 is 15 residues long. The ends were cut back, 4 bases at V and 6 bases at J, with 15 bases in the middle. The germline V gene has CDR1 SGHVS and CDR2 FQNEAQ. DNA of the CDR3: TGTGCCAGCAGCTCGAGGAGGGTCGTGCATGAAAAACTGTTTTTT. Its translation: CASSSRRVVHEKLFF.

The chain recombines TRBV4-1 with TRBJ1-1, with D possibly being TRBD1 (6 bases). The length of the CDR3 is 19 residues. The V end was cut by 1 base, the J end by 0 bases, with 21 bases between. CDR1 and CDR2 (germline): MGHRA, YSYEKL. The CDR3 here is CASSQGLWGRGQVNTEAFF. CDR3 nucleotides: TGCGCCAGCAGCCAAGGTCTTTGGGGGCGCGGTCAAGTGAACACTGAAGCTTTCTTT.

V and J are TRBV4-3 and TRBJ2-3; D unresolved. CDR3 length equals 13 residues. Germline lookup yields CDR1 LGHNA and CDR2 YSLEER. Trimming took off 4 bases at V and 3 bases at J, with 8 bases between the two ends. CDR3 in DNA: TGCGCCAGCAGCCTCTCGGTGACAGATACGCAGTATTTT. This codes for CASSLSVTDTQYF.

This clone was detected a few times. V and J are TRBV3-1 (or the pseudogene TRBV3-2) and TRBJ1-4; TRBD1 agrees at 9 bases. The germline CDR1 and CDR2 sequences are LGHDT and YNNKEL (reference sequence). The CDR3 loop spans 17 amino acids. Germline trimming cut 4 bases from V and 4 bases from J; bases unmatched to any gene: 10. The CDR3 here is CASSLSTGGRNNEKLFF. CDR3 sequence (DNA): TGTGCCAGCAGCCTATCAACAGGGGGCAGAAATAATGAAAAACTGTTTTTT.